The 27 T cell receptor beta chains below all came from one sample that was sequenced in a study of blood T cell repertoires in COVID-19. This table comes from immunoSEQ multiplex PCR, and its TCRdb copy is limited to in-frame clones, with some not included. The data show about 150,000 clones, around four fifths seen once. Specimen: peripheral blood. All receptors come from a woman between 35 and 50 years old with active or convalescent COVID-19.

CDR3 coding DNA: TGTGCCAGCAGCCGAGGGGCAGGGGGTTTGGGGAACACTGAAGCTTTCTTT. It encodes CASSRGAGGLGNTEAFF. The chain joins TRBV4-2 to TRBJ1-1, with TRBD1 matching 7 bases. In germline, CDR1 is LGHNA, CDR2 YNFKEQ. The CDR3 contains 17 residues. V trimming: 4 bases; J trimming: 1 base; junction bases outside the gene matches: 12.

This clone was found a few times. CDR3 region: CASTQGAATEAFF. The DNA of the CDR3 is TGTGCCAGCACACAGGGGGCGGCCACTGAAGCTTTCTTT. The V and J genes are TRBV28 and TRBJ1-1; 9 bases map to TRBD1. Germline-derived CDR1 and CDR2 are MDHEN and SYDVKM. The CDR3 runs 13 residues. J was trimmed by 4 bases and V by 7 bases; bases with no gene match: 4. Full variable domain (remainder filled in from reference TRBV28 and TRBJ1-1): DVKVTQSSRYLVKRTGEKVFLECVQDMDHENMFWYRQDPGLGLRLIYFSYDVKMKEKGDIPEGYSVSREKKERFSLILESASTNQTSMYLCASTQGAATEAFFGQGTRLTVV.

The rearrangement joins TRBV29-1 to TRBJ1-2; D is undetermined. This CDR3 has 11 amino acids. CDR1 is SQVTM, CDR2 ANQGSEA, per germline. V was pared by 6 bases and J by 8 bases, with 13 bases between. CDR3 region: CSVYNLWGYTF. The CDR3 coding sequence is TGCAGCGTCTATAATCTCTGGGGCTACACCTTC.

V gene TRBV28 combines with J gene TRBJ1-2; 9 bases match TRBD1. The germline CDR1 and CDR2 sequences are MDHEN and SYDVKM. Germline trimming cut 2 bases from V and 6 bases from J; bases unmatched to any gene: 7. The CDR3 is 15 amino acids. CDR3 nucleotide sequence: TGTGCCAGCAGTTTACTTCGGGACAGGGTGGATGGCTACACCTTC. It codes for CASSLLRDRVDGYTF.

The chain combines TRBV9 with TRBJ1-2; D remains ambiguous. The ends were cut back, 5 bases at V and 2 bases at J, with 4 bases in the middle. The germline gives CDR1 SGDLS, CDR2 YYNGEE. The CDR3 extends over 11 amino acids. CDR3 DNA sequence: TGTGCCAGCAGGTCAAACTATGGCTACACCTTC. Protein product: CASRSNYGYTF.

The chain links TRBV19 to TRBJ2-1; tentatively, D is TRBD1 (6 bases). V lost 5 bases to trimming and J lost 4 bases, with 15 bases between them. The CDR3 totals 15 residues. Germline V gives CDR1 LNHDA, CDR2 SQIVND (reference sequence). The CDR3 nucleotides are TGTGCCAGTAGTCTGGGGGCGGGTACTTACAATGAGCAGTTCTTC. It encodes CASSLGAGTYNEQFF.

The rearrangement joins TRBV5-1 to TRBJ2-3, with D possibly matching TRBD2 (7 bases). In germline, CDR1 is SGHRS, CDR2 YFSETQ. V was clipped by 4 bases and J by 4 bases, with 19 bases between them. The CDR3 is 16 residues long. CDR3 sequence: CASSVGRGRGADTQYF. CDR3 sequence (DNA): TGCGCCAGCAGCGTAGGAAGGGGGAGGGGCGCAGATACGCAGTATTTT. Variable domain in full (rest from reference TRBV5-1 and TRBJ2-3): KAGVTQTPRYLIKTRGQQVTLSCSPISGHRSVSWYQQTPGQGLQFLFEYFSETQRNKGNFPGRFSGRQFSNSRSEMNVSTLELGDSALYLCASSVGRGRGADTQYFGPGTRLTVL.

The rearrangement joins TRBV4-1 to TRBJ1-5; maybe TRBD1 (6 bases). This CDR3 contains 18 residues. Trimming cost V 3 bases and J 0 bases, with 18 bases left between them. CDR1 MGHRA and CDR2 YSYEKL come from the germline V gene. The CDR3 coding sequence is TGCGCCAGCAGCCAGGGGGGGCCAGCTGGATATAGCAATCAGCCCCAGCATTTT. The encoded protein is CASSQGGPAGYSNQPQHF.

This clone was recorded only once. The chain has TRBV2 and TRBJ2-7, with D possibly being TRBD2 (6 bases). Germline CDR1 SNHLY, CDR2 FYNNEI. The CDR3 contains 12 residues. The ends were cut back, 9 bases at V and 6 bases at J, with 15 bases in the middle. In DNA form, the CDR3 reads TGTGCCAGAAGGTGGGGGGTAGGCGAGCAGTACTTC. The encoded protein is CARRWGVGEQYF.

The rearrangement links TRBV2 to TRBJ1-6, with 9 bases aligning to TRBD1. The germline V gene encodes CDR1 SNHLY and CDR2 FYNNEI. The length of the CDR3 is 18 residues. After removal of 2 bases from V and 8 bases from J, the junction contained 13 bases not matched to a gene. Here the CDR3 reads CASSERRDREVSHSPLHF. CDR3 sequence (DNA): TGTGCCAGCAGTGAAAGGAGGGACAGGGAGGTGAGTCATTCACCCCTCCACTTT.

The chain joins TRBV7-2 to TRBJ1-2, with 9 bases identical to TRBD1. CDR1 and CDR2 (germline): SGHTA, FQGNSA. This CDR3 comprises 14 residues. J was trimmed by 8 bases and V by 2 bases; bases with no gene match: 6. CDR3: CASSLNRGQEGYTF. As DNA, the CDR3 is TGTGCCAGCAGCTTAAACAGGGGGCAGGAAGGCTACACCTTC.

This clone is a singleton in its sample. V gene TRBV5-1 combines with J gene TRBJ2-7; D ambiguous. V was cut by 4 bases and J by 0 bases, with 14 bases left in between. The CDR3 runs to 15 residues. The germline V gene has CDR1 SGHRS and CDR2 YFSETQ. The CDR3 is CASSRMTTSSYEQYF. The CDR3 DNA reads TGCGCCAGCAGCCGAATGACAACGAGCTCCTACGAGCAGTACTTC.

The rearrangement joins TRBV2 to TRBJ1-2, with TRBD1 as a possible D gene (5 bases). The CDR3 runs 15 residues. Germline V lookup: CDR1 SNHLY, CDR2 FYNNEI. Trimming left V 1 base short and J 8 bases short, with 17 bases between. CDR3 DNA sequence: TGTGCCAGCAGTGAAGAAACAGGCAAACTCGGGGGCTACACCTTC. Translated, it gives CASSEETGKLGGYTF. Using reference TRBV2 and TRBJ1-2 for the parts outside the CDR3, the full variable domain is EPEVTQTPSHQVTQMGQEVILRCVPISNHLYFYWYRQILGQKVEFLVSFYNNEISEKSEIFDDQFSVERPDGSNFTLKIRSTKLEDSAMYFCASSEETGKLGGYTFGSGTRLTVV.

The rearrangement joins TRBV28 to TRBJ1-2, with D possibly being TRBD1 (6 bases). Trimming removed 7 bases from V and 4 bases from J, with 22 bases in between. Germline CDR1 is MDHEN and CDR2 is SYDVKM. This CDR3 region has 16 residues. In nucleotides, the CDR3 is TGTGCCAGCACCTCTCGGGGGGGGGCTACTCCCTATGGCTACACCTTC. Translating it yields CASTSRGGATPYGYTF.

This chain uses TRBV6-5 with TRBJ1-4; 9 bases are a match to TRBD1. Germline CDR1 and CDR2: MNHEY and SVGAGI. The length of the CDR3 is 14 residues. The V segment lost 6 bases and the J segment 5 bases; nucleotides outside the gene matches: 4. CDR3 DNA sequence: TGTGCCAGCAGCAATGACAGGGGGAATGAAAAACTGTTTTTT. Translation gives CASSNDRGNEKLFF.

The chain couples TRBV30 to TRBJ1-2, with 10 bases aligning to TRBD1. CDR1 is GTSNPN and CDR2 is SVGIG in the germline V gene (reference sequence). The CDR3 runs 14 residues. Trimming cost V 4 bases and J 2 bases; bases outside gene matches: 4. CDR3 sequence (DNA): TGTGCCTGGATGTCGGGACAGGGGAACTATGGCTACACCTTC. Residues: CAWMSGQGNYGYTF.

J is TRBJ2-7 and V is TRBV7-2; 9 nucleotides match TRBD2. The CDR3 spans 13 residues. The junction had 5 bases not matched to a gene; V was cut back by 5 bases and J by 6 bases. Germline CDR1 and CDR2: SGHTA and FQGNSA. CDR3 DNA: TGTGCCAGCAGCCCGGGGCGGGGGGGCGAGCAGTACTTC. Amino acid sequence: CASSPGRGGEQYF.

This chain connects TRBV5-1 to TRBJ2-1, with TRBD1 as a possible D gene (5 bases). This CDR3 has 15 amino acids. From germline, CDR1 is SGHRS and CDR2 YFSETQ. Trimming stripped 2 bases from V and 2 bases from J, with 11 bases between. For the CDR3, the DNA is TGCGCCAGCAGCTTTGGGCAGGGTGCCTACAATGAGCAGTTCTTC. It is translated as CASSFGQGAYNEQFF.

The V gene is TRBV28, the J gene TRBJ2-2; 7 nucleotides align to TRBD1. The germline gives CDR1 MDHEN, CDR2 SYDVKM. Losses at the gene ends were 5 bases for V and 6 bases for J; bases not matched to a gene: 12. CDR3 length: 16 amino acids. CDR3 DNA: TGTGCCAGCAGTACGTTGGACAGGATCCAATCCGGGGAGCTGTTTTTT. As protein: CASSTLDRIQSGELFF.

The chain carries TRBV5-1 and TRBJ2-2; 12 bases agree with TRBD2. Germline assignment: CDR1 SGHRS and CDR2 YFSETQ. J was trimmed by 1 base and V by 4 bases; bases with no gene match: 2. This CDR3 spans 16 amino acids. Here the CDR3 reads CASSPSGRGNTGELFF. CDR3 DNA: TGCGCCAGCAGCCCTAGCGGGAGGGGGAACACCGGGGAGCTGTTTTTT.

The V call is TRBV6-5, the J call TRBJ1-5, with D tentatively TRBD1 (5 bases). Trimming took 2 bases from V and 7 from J, leaving 12 bases between them. This CDR3 comprises 14 residues. From germline, CDR1 is MNHEY and CDR2 SVGAGI. CDR3 in DNA: TGTGCCAGCAGTTACGGGGACGGGGGGCAGCCCCAGCATTTT. The encoded protein is CASSYGDGGQPQHF.

The gene calls are TRBV19 and TRBJ1-3; D is unclear. Germline CDR1 and CDR2: LNHDA and SQIVND (reference sequence). Trimming took off 1 base at V and 0 bases at J, with 13 bases between the two ends. CDR3 length equals 17 residues. The CDR3 protein is CASSIVSTGSSGNTIYF. For the CDR3, the DNA is TGTGCCAGTAGTATAGTTTCAACCGGGAGCTCTGGAAACACCATATATTTT.

In this sample, this clone turned up once. The chain combines TRBV11-2 with TRBJ1-1, with a tentative D call TRBD1 (5 bases). CDR3 length: 13 amino acids. The V and J ends lost 6 bases and 4 bases respectively, with 12 bases between them. Germline values: CDR1 SGHAT, CDR2 FQNNGV. As DNA, the CDR3 is TGTGCCAGCAGTCCGGGGGACGGCACTGAAGCTTTCTTT. Residues: CASSPGDGTEAFF.

This clone occurred once. The chain links TRBV10-2 to TRBJ2-2; the match to TRBD2 covers 8 bases. Germline CDR1 is WSHSY and CDR2 is SAAADI. The CDR3 is 17 amino acids. V was pared by 6 bases and J by 0 bases, with 9 bases of the junction left unmatched. The DNA of the CDR3 is TGCGCCAGCAGAGCGGGTAGCGGGGCGGCGAACACCGGGGAGCTGTTTTTT. It encodes CASRAGSGAANTGELFF.

V is TRBV7-9 and J is TRBJ1-5; 7 nucleotides agree with TRBD1. V lost 5 bases and J lost 9; bases outside the gene matches: 7. The CDR3 is 13 amino acids. Per germline, CDR1 SEHNR and CDR2 FQNEAQ (reference sequence). CDR3 sequence reads: CASSQGGGAPQHF. DNA for the CDR3: TGTGCCAGCAGCCAAGGGGGCGGGGCGCCCCAGCATTTT.

The V and J genes are TRBV5-1 and TRBJ1-2; TRBD1 matches 8 bases. The CDR3 extends over 15 amino acids. With V trimmed by 2 bases and J by 4 bases, 7 bases remained unmatched. Germline V gene data show CDR1 as SGHRS and CDR2 as YFSETQ. CDR3 in DNA: TGCGCCAGCAGCTTCCAGACAGGGGCGGGCTATGGCTACACCTTC. Translated, it gives CASSFQTGAGYGYTF.

V and J are TRBV2 and TRBJ1-1; a possible D gene is TRBD1 (5 bases). CDR1 and CDR2 (germline): SNHLY, FYNNEI. The CDR3 extends over 14 amino acids. Trimming removed 3 bases from V and 3 bases from J, with 11 bases in between. In DNA form, the CDR3 reads TGTGCCAGCAGTGACAGGGTTGCTTACACTGAAGCTTTCTTT. Its protein is CASSDRVAYTEAFF.